This T cell receptor beta chain was sequenced for a study of neurological immune-mediated disorders. Study details: Secondary progressive disease was present in 3, and relapsing-remitting disease in roughly 30, of the roughly 34 multiple sclerosis patients.

This clonotype was detected many times. What it binds is not known. The sorted libraries took about a million CD4+ or CD8+ T cells. 5'RACE with 10-nucleotide random UMIs produced the cDNA. One entry per CDR3 protein results from TCRdb running MiXCR on the 5' RACE reads. The sample carries roughly 52,000 distinct CDR3 sequences, just under 4% recorded once. This CDR3 comprises 16 residues. Germline values: CDR1 MNHNY, CDR2 SVGAGI (reference sequence). V lost 7 bases and J lost 3, with 16 bases in between. Overall study findings and caveats: Phylogenetic grouping assigned the repertoires of 18 of 34 multiple sclerosis patients to one related-CDR3 cluster, which constitutes a possible signature.

V and J are TRBV6-6 and TRBJ1-6, with D possibly matching TRBD1 (5 bases). The sequence was obtained from a woman in her 40s with multiple sclerosis. Sequenced: CD4+ T cells from blood. CDR3 loop: CASTPRAGVYNSPLHF. Here the CDR3 DNA reads TGTGCCAGCACCCCAAGGGCGGGGGTCTATAATTCACCCCTCCACTTT.